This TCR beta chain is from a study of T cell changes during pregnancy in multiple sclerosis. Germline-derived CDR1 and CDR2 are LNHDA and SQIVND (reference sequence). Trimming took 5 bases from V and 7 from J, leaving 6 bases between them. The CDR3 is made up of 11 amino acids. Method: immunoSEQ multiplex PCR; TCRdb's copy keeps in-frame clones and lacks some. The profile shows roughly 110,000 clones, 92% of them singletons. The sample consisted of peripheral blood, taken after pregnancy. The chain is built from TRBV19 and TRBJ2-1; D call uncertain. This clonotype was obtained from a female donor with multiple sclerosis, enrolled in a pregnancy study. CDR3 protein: CASSYLNEQFF. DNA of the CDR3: TGTGCCAGTAGTTACTTGAATGAGCAGTTCTTC.